This TCR beta chain was sequenced during a study of radiotherapy plus CTLA-4 blockade in lung cancer (dated by TCRdb to the late 2010s). Study-level background: Among enrolled patients, approximately 19% had an objective response and roughly 31% reached disease control. What the research found in general, with its limitations: After treatment with radiotherapy and ipilimumab, TCR clones that originated in tumors expanded in peripheral blood. Increased serum interferon-beta after radiation, together with early dynamic changes in blood T cell clones, were reported to be the strongest predictors of response.

The study tested focal radiation therapy combined with CTLA-4 blockade (ipilimumab) in patients with chemo-refractory metastatic non-small-cell lung cancer. The receptor library was made with the immunoSEQ multiplex PCR assay. TCRdb provides this immuneACCESS table in a form limited to in-frame rearrangements. Some clones are lacking; in checked studies, under half of them reflect an unresolved V gene, and why the rest are absent is not known. The sample table shows more than 95,000 clones, and roughly 74% are seen once. The ten largest clones take up 2.5% to 3.5% of the sample. The CDR3, cysteine through phenylalanine, is 15 amino acids long. Solely the CDR3 DNA is kept, with 45 bases framed from the first base. Per the germline V gene, MNHEY is the CDR1 and SVGAGI is the CDR2. V was cut back by 7 bases and J by 0 bases, leaving a gap of 16 bases between them. For this clone: Its cognate antigen has yet to be identified. No base qualities exist here, and no much larger clone lies one base off it.

The rearrangement joined TRBV6-5 to TRBJ2-7, with a tentative D gene TRBD2 over 5 matching bases. The receptor was isolated from a human donor with non-small cell lung cancer who had a partial response to radiotherapy plus ipilimumab. Some clones in this sample may be carry-over from other donors' samples. The sample consisted of peripheral blood, taken from a patient treated with radiotherapy plus ipilimumab. The nucleotide sequence is TGTGCCAGCACCGACTACCTTAGCAACTCCTACGAGCAGTACTTC. It codes for CASTDYLSNSYEQYF.